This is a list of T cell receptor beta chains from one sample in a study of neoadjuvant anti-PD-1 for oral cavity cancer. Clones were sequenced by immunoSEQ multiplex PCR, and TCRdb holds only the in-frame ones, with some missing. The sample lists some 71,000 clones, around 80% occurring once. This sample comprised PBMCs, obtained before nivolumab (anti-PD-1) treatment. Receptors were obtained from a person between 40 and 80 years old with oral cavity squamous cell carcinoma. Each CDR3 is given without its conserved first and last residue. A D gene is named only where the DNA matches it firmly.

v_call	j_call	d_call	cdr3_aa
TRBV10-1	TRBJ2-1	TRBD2	ASSLSGNPYNEQF
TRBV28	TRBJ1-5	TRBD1	ASSDRGFRLSNQPQH
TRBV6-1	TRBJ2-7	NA	ASSDIIEAPSYEQY
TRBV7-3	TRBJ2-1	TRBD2	ASSFFGLAGVGSSYNEQF
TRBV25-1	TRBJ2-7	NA	ASSDLTGRYEQY
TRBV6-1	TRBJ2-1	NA	ASSEIEGSDYNEQF
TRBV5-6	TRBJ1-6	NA	ASSLWGARNSPLH
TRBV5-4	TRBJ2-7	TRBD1	ASSLDRQGAREQY
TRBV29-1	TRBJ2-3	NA	SVAVLGGSTDTQY
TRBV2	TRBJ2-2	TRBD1	ASKPGQGYSGELF
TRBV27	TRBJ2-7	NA	ASSPWTAPAEQY